The source of this T cell receptor (beta chain) is a study of blood T cell repertoires in COVID-19. Study information: Acute and convalescent COVID-19 samples came from the United States, Italy and Spain. PBMCs, B-cell-depleted T cells, or T cells were the source of the cDNA or gDNA that made up the material.

Recovery among Cohort 3 donors was established by two negative PCRs, clearance, or symptom resolution. Per the original methods: Amplification of reference gene primers was used by the study to estimate nucleated cell counts. The method was immunoSEQ multiplex PCR; TCRdb's version includes in-frame clones alone and lacks a portion of them. From that table come the V and J calls and clone size; the DNA was used to work out D and trimming. The table has around 330,000 clones, 70% to 90% seen once. The clonotype originates from a woman aged 40 to 50 who had recovered from COVID-19. Sequences were obtained from PBMCs or T cells enriched from blood (not recorded which).

CDR3 sequence reads: CASSTPRGLGQETQYF. CDR3 nucleotides: TGTGCCAGCAGCACACCCCGGGGGTTGGGCCAAGAGACCCAGTACTTC. The rearrangement links TRBV28 to TRBJ2-5; a possible D gene is TRBD2 (6 bases). Per germline, CDR1 MDHEN and CDR2 SYDVKM. The length of the CDR3 is 16 residues. Trimming stripped 6 bases from V and 1 base from J, with 18 bases between. The full variable domain, its missing parts supplied by reference TRBV28 and TRBJ2-5, is DVKVTQSSRYLVKRTGEKVFLECVQDMDHENMFWYRQDPGLGLRLIYFSYDVKMKEKGDIPEGYSVSREKKERFSLILESASTNQTSMYLCASSTPRGLGQETQYFGPGTRLLVL.